Below are 27 T cell receptor beta chains sequenced from a single sample in a study of control samples from healthy donors and cancer patients. The protocol was immunoSEQ multiplex PCR, while the TCRdb copy is restricted to in-frame clones and leaves out a portion. The sample has 110,000 or so clones, around nine tenths seen once. The specimen sequenced was blood. These TCRs come from a man younger than 40 in good health.

This chain connects TRBV7-9 to TRBJ1-4; 8 bases are a match to TRBD1. J lost 6 bases, V lost 0 bases, and 3 bases had no gene match. CDR1 is SEHNR, CDR2 FQNEAQ, per germline (reference sequence). The CDR3 consists of 15 residues. For the CDR3, the DNA is TGTGCCAGCAGCTTAGCCACAGGGGGGTATGAAAAACTGTTTTTT. Translation gives CASSLATGGYEKLFF.

This chain uses TRBV25-1 with TRBJ1-2; TRBD1 is a possible D gene (6 bases). The CDR3 extends over 14 amino acids. Germline V CDR1 and CDR2: MGHDK, SYGVNS. The ends were cut back, 4 bases at V and 7 bases at J, with 16 bases in the middle. The CDR3 region is CASSGQQGVAGYTF. CDR3 nucleotide sequence: TGTGCCAGCAGTGGACAACAGGGTGTGGCTGGCTACACCTTC.

This sequence joins TRBV29-1 and TRBJ1-1, with TRBD1 matching 9 bases. CDR3 size: 14 residues. Unmatched junction bases numbered 10, after V lost 6 bases and J lost 5 bases. CDR1 and CDR2 (germline): SQVTM, ANQGSEA. The CDR3 reads CSVEKQGAITEAFF. The CDR3 DNA is TGCAGCGTAGAAAAACAGGGGGCCATAACTGAAGCTTTCTTT. Full variable domain (remainder filled in from reference TRBV29-1 and TRBJ1-1): SAVISQKPSRDICQRGTSLTIQCQVDSQVTMMFWYRQQPGQSLTLIATANQGSEATYESGFVIDKFPISRPNLTFSTLTVSNMSPEDSSIYLCSVEKQGAITEAFFGQGTRLTVV.

CDR3 sequence: CATSPKLSLDNEKLFF. The CDR3 nucleotides are TGTGCCACCAGCCCGAAACTCAGTTTGGATAATGAAAAACTGTTTTTT. This chain joins TRBV15 and TRBJ1-4; D remains unclear. CDR3 size: 16 residues. Trimming removed 5 bases from V and 4 bases from J, with 17 bases in between. Germline V gene lookup returns CDR1 LNHNV and CDR2 YYDKDF (reference sequence).

The rearrangement uses TRBV3-1 (or the pseudogene TRBV3-2) and TRBJ1-4, with a possible D match to TRBD1 (5 bases). The CDR3 has 15 amino acids. Deletions cut 1 base from V and 8 bases from J, with 14 bases between. Germline V gives CDR1 LGHDT, CDR2 YNNKEL (reference sequence). This CDR3 reads CASSQGGRGGEKLFF. The CDR3 nucleotides are TGTGCCAGCAGCCAAGGGGGGAGGGGAGGAGAAAAACTGTTTTTT.

The V and J genes are TRBV4-1 and TRBJ2-1; D is perhaps TRBD1 (5 bases). CDR1 is MGHRA and CDR2 is YSYEKL in the germline V gene. The CDR3 is made up of 17 amino acids. V was cut by 0 bases and J by 0 bases, with 12 bases left in between. CDR3 nucleotides: TGCGCCAGCAGCCAAGAACCATTAGGGGCCTCCTACAATGAGCAGTTCTTC. Translated: CASSQEPLGASYNEQFF.

The rearrangement uses TRBV13 and TRBJ1-3; D not resolved. This CDR3 comprises 18 residues. Germline loops: CDR1 PRHDT, CDR2 FYEKMQ (reference sequence). The V end lost 5 bases, the J end lost 1 base, and 21 bases lay between the germline ends. The chain's CDR3 is CASSNSWDPRDSGNTIYF. CDR3 nucleotide sequence: TGTGCCAGCAGCAACTCATGGGATCCCCGAGATTCTGGAAACACCATATATTTT.

The sample holds one count of this clone. The rearrangement uses TRBV6-2 or TRBV6-3 and TRBJ2-5, with 8 bases lining up with TRBD2. Looked up from germline, CDR1 is MNHEY and CDR2 is SVGEGT. Trimming cost V 0 bases and J 5 bases; bases outside gene matches: 8. The CDR3 contains 16 residues. The CDR3 DNA follows: TGTGCCAGCAGTTACTCCAGAGTAGCGGGGTTGGAGACCCAGTACTTC. Translated: CASSYSRVAGLETQYF.

The chain uses TRBV10-3 and TRBJ1-5, with TRBD1 identical over 7 bases. Germline CDR1 reads ENHRY; CDR2 reads SYGVKD. V gave up 8 bases and J gave up 4 bases; unmatched junction bases: 5. This CDR3 comprises 13 residues. The CDR3 spells CAIQQGWNQPQHF. The CDR3 DNA reads TGTGCCATCCAACAGGGGTGGAATCAGCCCCAGCATTTT.

This clone occurred once. The chain combines TRBV7-9 with TRBJ1-1; possible D gene TRBD1, 5 bases. Trimming cost V 2 bases and J 1 base, with 20 bases left between them. Per germline, CDR1 SEHNR and CDR2 FQNEAQ (reference sequence). The CDR3 is 18 residues long. CDR3 protein: CASSLSGTPVQSNTEAFF. The CDR3 bases are TGTGCCAGCAGCTTATCTGGGACCCCCGTCCAGTCGAACACTGAAGCTTTCTTT.

The chain has TRBV7-9 and TRBJ1-1; D may be TRBD1 (6 bases). CDR3 length: 13 residues. Germline CDR1 SEHNR, CDR2 FQNEAQ (reference sequence). Trimming removed 4 bases from V and 8 bases from J, with 14 bases in between. The CDR3 DNA follows: TGTGCCAGCAGCTCGTGGGACACCACAGAAGCTTTCTTT. As protein: CASSSWDTTEAFF. Looking up the rest from reference TRBV7-9 and TRBJ1-1 gives the full variable domain: DTGVSQNPRHKITKRGQNVTFRCDPISEHNRLYWYRQTLGQGPEFLTYFQNEAQLEKSRLLSDRFSAERPKGSFSTLEIQRTEQGDSAMYLCASSSWDTTEAFFGQGTRLTVV.

The chain has TRBV24-1 and TRBJ2-1, with TRBD2 matching 7 bases. The trim removed 4 bases at V and 7 bases at J, leaving 6 bases unmatched. The CDR3 sequence is 14 residues long. Germline V gene sequence: CDR1 KGHDR, CDR2 SFDVKD. Here the CDR3 reads CATSDPTSPNEQFF. The CDR3 DNA reads TGTGCCACCAGTGACCCGACTAGCCCGAATGAGCAGTTCTTC.

The chain carries TRBV2 and TRBJ1-4; weak D call: TRBD1 (5 bases). V gave up 4 bases and J gave up 6 bases, with 24 bases separating them. Per the germline V gene, CDR1 is SNHLY and CDR2 is FYNNEI. The CDR3 has 18 amino acids. In nucleotides, the CDR3 is TGTGCCAGCAGTGGGTGGGACGGAGCGGCTCTGAGGGATGAAAAACTGTTTTTT. Protein: CASSGWDGAALRDEKLFF.

The gene calls are TRBV12-3 or TRBV12-4 and TRBJ1-5, with 8 bases fitting TRBD1. There are 13 residues in the CDR3. J gave up 6 bases and V 3 bases, and 1 base lay outside the gene matches. The CDR3 bases are TGTGCCAGCAGTTTCGACAGGGGTCAGCCCCAGCATTTT. Translating gives CASSFDRGQPQHF.

This chain uses TRBV18 with TRBJ1-2; D unresolved. V was cut by 5 bases and J by 0 bases, with 10 bases left in between. The length of the CDR3 is 14 residues. CDR1 and CDR2 from the germline V gene are KGHSH and LQKENI. CDR3 residues: CASSSSGSNYGYTF. The CDR3 DNA sequence: TGTGCCAGCTCATCATCAGGATCTAACTATGGCTACACCTTC.

The gene calls are TRBV5-5 and TRBJ2-7, with D tentatively TRBD2 (6 bases). The CDR3 length is 14 residues. Germline CDR1 is SGHKS and CDR2 is YYEKEE (reference sequence). V lost 4 bases and J lost 2, with 13 bases in between. The CDR3 loop is CASSGQGGAYEQYV. The CDR3 nucleotides read TGTGCCAGCAGCGGGCAGGGAGGAGCCTACGAGCAGTACGTC.

This sequence joins TRBV27 and TRBJ2-7, with D tentatively TRBD1 (6 bases). Trimming left V 3 bases short and J 1 base short, with 10 bases between. This CDR3 has 14 residues. Germline CDR1 is MNHEY and CDR2 is SMNVEV (reference sequence). The CDR3 DNA is TGTGCCAGCAGTTTCACAGGGATATCCTACGAGCAGTACTTC. Protein: CASSFTGISYEQYF.

The V and J genes are TRBV30 and TRBJ1-1; D perhaps matches TRBD1 (5 bases). Germline V gives CDR1 GTSNPN, CDR2 SVGIG (reference sequence). The CDR3 sequence is 11 residues long. Trimming took 4 bases from V and 7 from J, leaving 10 bases between them. The CDR3 spells CAWIRGLEAFF. The CDR3 region has the DNA TGTGCCTGGATAAGGGGCCTTGAAGCTTTCTTT.

The chain couples TRBV19 to TRBJ1-4, with a weak D call TRBD1 (6 bases). The V end was cut by 0 bases, the J end by 3 bases, with 14 bases between. The CDR3 is made up of 17 amino acids. The V gene's germline CDR1 is LNHDA and CDR2 SQIVND (reference sequence). CDR3 nucleotides: TGTGCCAGTAGTATAGAACCCCCAGGGGCACCTAATGAAAAACTGTTTTTT. Translation gives CASSIEPPGAPNEKLFF.

The chain carries TRBV5-4 and TRBJ1-6, with no clear D. CDR3 length: 13 amino acids. Germline V gene lookup returns CDR1 SGHNT and CDR2 YYREEE (reference sequence). The V end was cut by 5 bases, the J end by 7 bases, with 10 bases between. CDR3 DNA sequence: TGTGCCAGCAGTGAAGGTTTCAATTCACCCCTCCACTTT. Protein: CASSEGFNSPLHF.

The J gene is TRBJ1-1, the V gene TRBV12-3 or TRBV12-4; no firm D call. This CDR3 has 13 residues. V was shortened by 6 bases and J by 5 bases, with 13 bases between the two germline ends. CDR3 protein: CASSRTETTEAFF. CDR3 in DNA: TGTGCCAGCAGCCGTACAGAGACGACTGAAGCTTTCTTT.

V gene TRBV3-1 (or the pseudogene TRBV3-2) combines with J gene TRBJ1-2; D gene ambiguous. Germline CDR1 LGHDT, CDR2 YNNKEL (reference sequence). The V end lost 0 bases, the J end lost 0 bases, and 11 bases lay between the germline ends. The CDR3 covers 16 residues. The CDR3 loop is CASSQDLSTTNYGYTF. CDR3 bases: TGTGCCAGCAGCCAAGATCTTTCAACTACTAACTATGGCTACACCTTC.

This chain links TRBV2 with TRBJ1-3; D not resolved. This CDR3 has 16 residues. Germline CDR1 is SNHLY and CDR2 is FYNNEI. The V end was cut by 3 bases, the J end by 0 bases, with 12 bases between. CDR3 in DNA: TGTGCCAGCAGTGAGGTGAGCCTACCCTCTGGAAACACCATATATTTT. This encodes CASSEVSLPSGNTIYF.

The J gene is TRBJ1-5, the V gene TRBV28; 7 nucleotides align to TRBD1. Trimming cost V 2 bases and J 7 bases; bases outside gene matches: 5. CDR1 is MDHEN and CDR2 is SYDVKM in the germline V gene. The CDR3 sequence is 14 residues long. Written as DNA, the CDR3 is TGTGCCAGCAGTTTAGGCCAGGGGGGGCAGCCCCAGCATTTT. This translates into CASSLGQGGQPQHF.

The chain recombines TRBV18 with TRBJ1-2; no definite D call. This CDR3 region has 13 residues. CDR1 and CDR2 from the germline V gene are KGHSH and LQKENI. V was shortened by 5 bases and J by 6 bases, with 13 bases between the two germline ends. The CDR3 spells CASSTTKGNGYTF. The CDR3 DNA is TGTGCCAGCTCAACCACGAAAGGGAATGGCTACACCTTC.

The V call is TRBV30, the J call TRBJ2-3; TRBD2 aligns across 9 bases. V lost 8 bases, J lost 5 bases, and 8 bases stayed unmatched. This CDR3 has 13 amino acids. The germline V gene encodes CDR1 GTSNPN and CDR2 SVGIG (reference sequence). The CDR3 is CATSGGSRDTQYF. The DNA of the CDR3 is TGTGCCACGAGCGGGGGGAGTCGAGATACGCAGTATTTT.

This sequence joins TRBV5-4 and TRBJ2-4; 8 positions agree with TRBD1. With V trimmed by 5 bases and J by 9 bases, 7 bases remained unmatched. CDR1 is SGHNT and CDR2 is YYREEE in the germline V gene (reference sequence). This CDR3 is 13 amino acids long. This CDR3 reads CASSSDRAGIQYF. CDR3 sequence (DNA): TGTGCCAGCAGTTCGGACAGGGCCGGCATTCAGTACTTC. The variable domain in full, with the rest retrieved from reference TRBV5-4 and TRBJ2-4, is ETGVTQSPTHLIKTRGQQVTLRCSSQSGHNTVSWYQQALGQGPQFIFQYYREEENGRGNFPPRFSGLQFPNYSSELNVNALELDDSALYLCASSSDRAGIQYFGAGTRLSVL.